This TCR beta chain was documented in a study of STAT5B mutations in CD4+ large granular lymphocyte leukemia. Methods used by the authors: A productive frequency of 2.59 x 10-5 was the lowest detectable. TCRdb's copy holds only in-frame clones and misses some; the assay was immunoSEQ multiplex PCR. That table is the source of V, J and clone size, and D and trimming were worked out from the DNA. The top ten clones hold approximately 7.6% of a sample with around 4,800 clones, about 82% of them seen once. Study-wide results and limits: Main leukemic clonotypes were patient-specific, but roughly 26% appeared at low frequency elsewhere.

Details on this clone: The antigen remains undetermined.

Germline loops: CDR1 SGDLS, CDR2 YYNGEE. Deletions cut 0 bases from V and 5 bases from J, with 18 bases between. CDR3 length: 16 residues. Sequenced material: PBMCs. The chain has TRBV9 and TRBJ2-7; a weak D match, TRBD1 (5 bases). This TCR derives from a man between 65 and 80 years old with CD4+ T-cell large granular lymphocyte leukemia. The CDR3 DNA reads as TGTGCCAGCAGCGTAGGGGTCTCGGACATTGTTGACGAGCAGTACTTC. Translation gives CASSVGVSDIVDEQYF.